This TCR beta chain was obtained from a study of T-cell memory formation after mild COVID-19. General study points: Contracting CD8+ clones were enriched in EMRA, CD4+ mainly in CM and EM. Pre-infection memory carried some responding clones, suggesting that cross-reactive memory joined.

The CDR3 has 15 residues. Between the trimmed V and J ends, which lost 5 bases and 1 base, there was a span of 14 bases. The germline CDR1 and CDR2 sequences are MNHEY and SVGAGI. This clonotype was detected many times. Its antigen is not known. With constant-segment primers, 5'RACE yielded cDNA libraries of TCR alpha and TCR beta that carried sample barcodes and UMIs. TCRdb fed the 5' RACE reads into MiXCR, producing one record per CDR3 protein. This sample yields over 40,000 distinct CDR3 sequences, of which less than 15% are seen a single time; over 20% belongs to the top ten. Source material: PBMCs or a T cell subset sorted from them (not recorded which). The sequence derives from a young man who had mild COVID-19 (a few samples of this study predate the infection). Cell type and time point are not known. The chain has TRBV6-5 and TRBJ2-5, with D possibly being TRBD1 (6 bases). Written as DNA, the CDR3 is TGTGCCAGCAGTCCTAGTGGGACACTCCAAGAGACCCAGTACTTC. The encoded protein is CASSPSGTLQETQYF.